This T cell receptor beta chain was sequenced for a study of technical replicates of blood from several donors. Produced via immunoSEQ multiplex PCR; TCRdb's table is partial and in-frame only. The repertoire holds roughly 83,000 clones, with approximately 94% as singletons. This CDR3 comprises 15 residues. Germline V gene sequence: CDR1 SGHVS, CDR2 FNYEAQ. The V end lost 2 bases, the J end lost 2 bases, and 13 bases lay between the germline ends. Sequencing was carried out using T cells isolated from PBMCs. The chain employs TRBV7-6 and TRBJ2-7, with D possibly matching TRBD2 (5 bases). The sequence derives from a human donor in good health. The CDR3 here is CASSLSILVPYEQYF. The CDR3 DNA sequence: TGTGCCAGCAGCTTATCTATACTAGTCCCCTACGAGCAGTACTTC.